Shown below are 16 T cell receptor beta chains from a single sample sequenced in a study of identical twins. TCRdb passed the 5' RACE reads through MiXCR, listing each CDR3 protein once. The sample records roughly 220,000 distinct CDR3 sequences, 5.5% to 7.5% being singletons. The same data also went into a second study, on T cells expressing NK-cell markers.

Specimen: CD8+ T cells sorted from blood. Source of these receptors: a young woman in good health.

This clonotype was seen a few times. The chain uses TRBV4-1 and TRBJ2-1; D uncertain. The CDR3 is 13 residues long. Trimming took 1 base from V and 8 from J, leaving 9 bases between them. CDR1 is MGHRA and CDR2 is YSYEKL in the germline V gene. The CDR3 loop is CASSQGPRYEQFF. CDR3 nucleotide sequence: TGCGCCAGCAGCCAAGGGCCAAGGTATGAGCAGTTCTTC.

V and J are TRBV25-1 and TRBJ1-4, with 8 bases that match TRBD1. Losses at the gene ends were 5 bases for V and 0 bases for J; bases not matched to a gene: 2. This CDR3 region has 15 residues. In germline, CDR1 is MGHDK, CDR2 SYGVNS. The CDR3 is CASSQGASTNEKLFF. CDR3 coding DNA: TGTGCCAGCAGTCAGGGGGCCTCAACTAATGAAAAACTGTTTTTT. The whole variable domain, remainder taken from reference TRBV25-1 and TRBJ1-4, is EADIYQTPRYLVIGTGKKITLECSQTMGHDKMYWYQQDPGMELHLIHYSYGVNSTEKGDLSSESTVSRIRTEHFPLTLESARPSHTSQYLCASSQGASTNEKLFFGSGTQLSVL.

This clonotype came up a few times. The chain carries TRBV18 and TRBJ1-2; D is ambiguous. CDR1 is KGHSH, CDR2 LQKENI, per germline. The CDR3 runs to 12 residues. V lost 0 bases and J 5 bases, leaving 4 bases between the germline ends. DNA of the CDR3: TGTGCCAGCTCACCACCGTTTTATGGCTACACCTTC. Amino acids: CASSPPFYGYTF.

This clonotype came up a few times. This sequence joins TRBV9 and TRBJ2-7; no definite D call. V was pared by 5 bases and J by 5 bases, with 17 bases between. This CDR3 is built from 14 residues. CDR1 and CDR2 from the germline V gene are SGDLS and YYNGEE. CDR3 protein: CASSLDFGSDEQYF. The CDR3, as DNA: TGTGCCAGCAGTCTAGACTTCGGGTCGGACGAGCAGTACTTC.

This clonotype has a count of ten or more. J is TRBJ2-1 and V is TRBV20-1; 11 nucleotides align to TRBD2. V shed 2 bases and J 6 bases; nucleotides not matched to a gene: 6. The CDR3 totals 15 residues. CDR1 is DFQATT, CDR2 SNEGSKA, per germline (reference sequence). CDR3 nucleotide sequence: TGCAGTGCTAGAAGTTTGACTAGCGGGGTCAATGAGCAGTTCTTC. Translated, it gives CSARSLTSGVNEQFF.

This clonotype was recorded many times. This sequence joins TRBV6-5 and TRBJ2-3; D is undetermined. CDR1 is MNHEY, CDR2 SVGAGI, per germline. Trimming took 2 bases from V and 5 from J, leaving 5 bases between them. The CDR3 extends over 12 amino acids. The DNA for the CDR3 is TGTGCCAGCAGTTACGTGGGAGATACGCAGTATTTT. Protein product: CASSYVGDTQYF.

This chain connects TRBV27 to TRBJ2-7, with a possible D match to TRBD1 (6 bases). Germline V gene lookup returns CDR1 MNHEY and CDR2 SMNVEV (reference sequence). The V gene lost 0 bases and the J gene lost 6 bases, with 9 bases spanning the gap. The CDR3 has 13 amino acids. In DNA form, the CDR3 reads TGTGCCAGCAGTTTATCCAGGGGCCCCGAGCAGTACTTC. Protein product: CASSLSRGPEQYF.

There are a few counts of this clonotype. V gene TRBV29-1 combines with J gene TRBJ1-1; D ambiguous. Germline V gives CDR1 SQVTM, CDR2 ANQGSEA. The CDR3 consists of 12 residues. The V gene lost 7 bases and the J gene lost 1 base, with 10 bases spanning the gap. The CDR3 DNA is TGCAGCGGGAACGTGAGGAACACTGAAGCTTTCTTT. It yields the protein CSGNVRNTEAFF.

The chain recombines TRBV19 with TRBJ2-2, with no clear D. Trimming left V 4 bases short and J 7 bases short, with 13 bases between. The CDR3 runs 14 residues. Germline-derived CDR1 and CDR2 are LNHDA and SQIVND (reference sequence). The CDR3 bases are TGTGCCAGTAGTACCCCTAAGGGCGACGGGGAGCTGTTTTTT. This encodes CASSTPKGDGELFF.

A remark on this clonotype: One base away lies a much larger clone, so this may be a sequencing read error. The chain uses TRBV12-3 or TRBV12-4 and TRBJ1-1; D unclear. Trimming cost V 8 bases and J 5 bases, with 15 bases left between them. The CDR3 loop spans 13 amino acids. The CDR3 bases are TGTGCCAGCGGAAGCGAAAAGGGAACTGAAGCTTTCTTT. This encodes CASGSEKGTEAFF.

V is TRBV18 and J is TRBJ2-3; 13 bases agree with TRBD2. The CDR3 runs 19 residues. Germline trimming cut 3 bases from V and 3 bases from J; bases unmatched to any gene: 12. Germline CDR1 and CDR2: KGHSH and LQKENI. The CDR3: CASSPGLAGVPDPTDTQYF. Here the CDR3 DNA reads TGTGCCAGCTCACCTGGACTAGCGGGAGTCCCAGACCCGACAGATACGCAGTATTTT.

In this sample, this clonotype turned up many times. The J gene is TRBJ2-3, the V gene TRBV12-3 or TRBV12-4; 10 bases map to TRBD2. Germline trimming cut 3 bases from V and 5 bases from J; bases unmatched to any gene: 5. The CDR3 loop spans 15 amino acids. CDR3 bases: TGTGCCAGCAGTTTCCTAGCGGGAGAGGGAGATACGCAGTATTTT. The encoded protein is CASSFLAGEGDTQYF.

A few counts support this clonotype. The chain employs TRBV7-9 and TRBJ1-2; possible D gene TRBD1, 5 bases. The CDR3 totals 13 residues. The V and J ends lost 6 bases and 0 bases respectively, with 8 bases between them. Germline V gene sequence: CDR1 SEHNR, CDR2 FQNEAQ (reference sequence). The CDR3 is CASRTEPNYGYTF. For the CDR3, the DNA is TGTGCCAGCAGGACAGAGCCTAACTATGGCTACACCTTC.

This clonotype appeared many times. The genes are TRBV27 and TRBJ2-2; D gene uncertain. This CDR3 spans 14 amino acids. With 2 bases removed from V and 1 base from J, the gap between germline ends came to 5 bases. Germline CDR1 is MNHEY and CDR2 is SMNVEV (reference sequence). The DNA of the CDR3 is TGTGCCAGCAGTTTAGGATTGAACACCGGGGAGCTGTTTTTT. This gives the protein CASSLGLNTGELFF.

This clonotype came up many times. The J gene is TRBJ1-5, the V gene TRBV3-1, with D possibly TRBD1 on 5 matching bases. Germline assignment: CDR1 LGHDT and CDR2 YNNKEL (reference sequence). Trimming shortened V by 5 bases and J by 9 bases, and 11 bases separated the two germline ends. The CDR3 extends over 12 amino acids. Here the CDR3 reads CASSAQGGPQHF. CDR3 DNA: TGTGCCAGCAGCGCTCAGGGCGGGCCCCAGCATTTT. Combining the CDR3 with reference TRBV3-1 and TRBJ1-5 gives the whole variable domain DTAVSQTPKYLVTQMGNDKSIKCEQNLGHDTMYWYKQDSKKFLKIMFSYNNKELIINETVPNRFSPKSPDKAHLNLHINSLELGDSAVYFCASSAQGGPQHFGDGTRLSIL.

This chain joins TRBV27 and TRBJ1-3; 9 bases line up with TRBD1. Germline CDR1 MNHEY, CDR2 SMNVEV (reference sequence). The CDR3 is 16 amino acids. V dropped 5 bases and J dropped 11; count of bases not matched to a gene: 16. The CDR3 protein is CASSPIGQGSRSAIYF. CDR3 DNA: TGTGCCAGCAGTCCCATAGGACAGGGGTCAAGATCCGCCATATATTTT.